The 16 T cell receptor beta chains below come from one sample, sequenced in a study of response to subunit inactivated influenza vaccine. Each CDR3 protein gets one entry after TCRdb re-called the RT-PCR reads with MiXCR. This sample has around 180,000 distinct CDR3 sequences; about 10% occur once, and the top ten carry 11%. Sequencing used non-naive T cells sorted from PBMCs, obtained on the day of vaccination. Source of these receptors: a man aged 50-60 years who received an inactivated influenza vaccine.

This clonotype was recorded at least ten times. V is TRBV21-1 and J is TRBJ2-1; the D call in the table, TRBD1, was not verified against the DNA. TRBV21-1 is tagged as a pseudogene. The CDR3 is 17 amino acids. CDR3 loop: CASSTPADRGSHNEQFF. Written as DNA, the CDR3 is TGTGCCAGCAGCACGCCCGCGGACAGGGGAAGCCACAATGAGCAGTTCTTC.

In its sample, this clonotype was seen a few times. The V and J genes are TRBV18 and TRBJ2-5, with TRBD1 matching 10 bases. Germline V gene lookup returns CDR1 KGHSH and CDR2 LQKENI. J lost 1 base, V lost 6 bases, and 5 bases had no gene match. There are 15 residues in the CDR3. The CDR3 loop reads CASSTGTGAQETQYF. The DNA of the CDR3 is TGTGCCAGCTCGACCGGGACAGGGGCCCAAGAGACCCAGTACTTC.

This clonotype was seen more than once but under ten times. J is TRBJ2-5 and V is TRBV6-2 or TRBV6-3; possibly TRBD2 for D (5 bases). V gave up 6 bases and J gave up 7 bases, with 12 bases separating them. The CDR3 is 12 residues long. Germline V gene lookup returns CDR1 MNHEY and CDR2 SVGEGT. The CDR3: CASRTGSGTQYF. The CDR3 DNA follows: TGTGCCAGCAGGACGGGGAGCGGGACCCAGTACTTC.

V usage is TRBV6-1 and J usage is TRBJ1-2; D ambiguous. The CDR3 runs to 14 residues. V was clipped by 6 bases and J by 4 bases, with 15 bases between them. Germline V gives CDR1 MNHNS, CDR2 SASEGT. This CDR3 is CASSPTGVSYGYTF. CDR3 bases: TGTGCCAGCAGCCCAACTGGCGTTAGCTATGGCTACACCTTC.

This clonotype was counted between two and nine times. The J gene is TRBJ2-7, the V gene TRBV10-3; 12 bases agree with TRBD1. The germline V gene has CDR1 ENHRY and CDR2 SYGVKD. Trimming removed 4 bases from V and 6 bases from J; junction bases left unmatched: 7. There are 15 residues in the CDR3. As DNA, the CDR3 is TGTGCCATCAGTGCTCCGGGACAGGGGGCACGCGAGCAGTACTTC. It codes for CAISAPGQGAREQYF.

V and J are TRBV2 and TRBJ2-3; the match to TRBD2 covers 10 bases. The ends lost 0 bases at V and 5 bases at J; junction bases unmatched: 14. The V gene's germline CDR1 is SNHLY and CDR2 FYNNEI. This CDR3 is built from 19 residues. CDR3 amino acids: CASSEALLSGRALGDTQYF. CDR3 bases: TGTGCCAGCAGTGAAGCGCTCCTGAGCGGGAGGGCCCTCGGAGATACGCAGTATTTT.

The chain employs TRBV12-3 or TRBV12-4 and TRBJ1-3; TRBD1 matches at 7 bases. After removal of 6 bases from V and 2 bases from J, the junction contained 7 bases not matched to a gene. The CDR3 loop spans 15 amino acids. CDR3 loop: CASRTGWSTGNTIYF. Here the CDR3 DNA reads TGTGCCAGCAGGACAGGGTGGAGTACTGGAAACACCATATATTTT.

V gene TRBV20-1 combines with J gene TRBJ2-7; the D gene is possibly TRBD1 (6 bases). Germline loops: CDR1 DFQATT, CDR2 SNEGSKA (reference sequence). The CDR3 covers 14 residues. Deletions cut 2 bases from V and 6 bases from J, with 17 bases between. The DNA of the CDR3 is TGCAGTGCTAGACCTATACAGGGAATGGGCGAGCAGTACTTC. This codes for CSARPIQGMGEQYF.

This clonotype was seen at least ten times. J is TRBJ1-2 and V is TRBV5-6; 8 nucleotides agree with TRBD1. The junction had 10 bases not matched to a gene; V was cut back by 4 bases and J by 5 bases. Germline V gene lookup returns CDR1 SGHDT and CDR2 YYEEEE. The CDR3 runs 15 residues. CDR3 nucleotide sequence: TGTGCCAGCAGCGGTCGGGACAGGTCGACGTATGGCTACACCTTC. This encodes CASSGRDRSTYGYTF.

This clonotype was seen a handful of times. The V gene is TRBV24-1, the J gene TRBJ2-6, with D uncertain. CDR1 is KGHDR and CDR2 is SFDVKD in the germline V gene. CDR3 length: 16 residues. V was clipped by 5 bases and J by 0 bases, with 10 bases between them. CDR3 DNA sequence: TGTGCCACCAGTGGTAAGAGCTACTCTGGGGCCAACGTCCTGACTTTC. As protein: CATSGKSYSGANVLTF.

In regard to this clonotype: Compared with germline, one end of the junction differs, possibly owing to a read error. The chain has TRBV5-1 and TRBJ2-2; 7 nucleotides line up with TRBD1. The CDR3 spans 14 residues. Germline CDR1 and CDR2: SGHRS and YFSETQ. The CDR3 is CASRLGQSDWELFF. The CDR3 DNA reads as TGCGCCAGCAGGTTGGGACAGTCAGACTGGGAGCTGTTTTTT. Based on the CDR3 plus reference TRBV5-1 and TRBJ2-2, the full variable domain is KAGVTQTPRYLIKTRGQQVTLSCSPISGHRSVSWYQQTPGQGLQFLFEYFSETQRNKGNFPGRFSGRQFSNSRSEMNVSTLELGDSALYLCASRLGQSDWELFFGEGSRLTVL.

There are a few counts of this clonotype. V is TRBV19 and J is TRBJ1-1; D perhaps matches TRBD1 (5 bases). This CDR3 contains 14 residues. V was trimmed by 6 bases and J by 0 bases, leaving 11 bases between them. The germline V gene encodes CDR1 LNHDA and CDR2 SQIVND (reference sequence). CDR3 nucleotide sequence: TGTGCCAGTAGGTTCAGGGAGATGAACACTGAAGCTTTCTTT. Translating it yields CASRFREMNTEAFF.

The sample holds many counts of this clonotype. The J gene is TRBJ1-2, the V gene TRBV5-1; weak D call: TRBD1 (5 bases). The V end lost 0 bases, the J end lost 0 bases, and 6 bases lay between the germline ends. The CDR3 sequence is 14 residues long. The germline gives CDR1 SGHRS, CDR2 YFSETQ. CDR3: CASSLDRTNYGYTF. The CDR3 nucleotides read TGCGCCAGCAGCTTGGACAGGACTAACTATGGCTACACCTTC. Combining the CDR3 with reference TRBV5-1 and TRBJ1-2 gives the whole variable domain KAGVTQTPRYLIKTRGQQVTLSCSPISGHRSVSWYQQTPGQGLQFLFEYFSETQRNKGNFPGRFSGRQFSNSRSEMNVSTLELGDSALYLCASSLDRTNYGYTFGSGTRLTVV.

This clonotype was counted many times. The CDR3 spells CASSLIGGSSYNEQFF. The CDR3 DNA sequence: TGTGCCAGCAGCTTAATCGGGGGAAGCTCCTACAATGAGCAGTTCTTC. This chain joins TRBV7-9 and TRBJ2-1, with D possibly matching TRBD2 (6 bases). The CDR3 covers 16 residues. CDR1 SEHNR and CDR2 FQNEAQ come from the germline V gene (reference sequence). V lost 2 bases, J lost 0 bases, and 11 bases lay in between.

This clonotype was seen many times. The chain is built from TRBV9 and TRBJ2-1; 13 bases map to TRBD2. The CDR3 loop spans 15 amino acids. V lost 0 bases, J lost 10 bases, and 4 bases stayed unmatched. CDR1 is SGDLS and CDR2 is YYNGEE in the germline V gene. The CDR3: CASSVDPGLAGEQFF. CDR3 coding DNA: TGTGCCAGCAGCGTAGACCCGGGACTAGCGGGGGAGCAGTTCTTC.

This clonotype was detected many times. The CDR3 reads CASTHSDTQYF. The CDR3 region has the DNA TGTGCCAGCACCCACTCAGATACGCAGTATTTT. The V call is TRBV6-2 or TRBV6-3, the J call TRBJ2-3; D gene unclear. V lost 7 bases and J 4 bases, leaving 6 bases between the germline ends. The CDR3 has 11 residues. The germline V gene has CDR1 MNHEY and CDR2 SVGEGT.